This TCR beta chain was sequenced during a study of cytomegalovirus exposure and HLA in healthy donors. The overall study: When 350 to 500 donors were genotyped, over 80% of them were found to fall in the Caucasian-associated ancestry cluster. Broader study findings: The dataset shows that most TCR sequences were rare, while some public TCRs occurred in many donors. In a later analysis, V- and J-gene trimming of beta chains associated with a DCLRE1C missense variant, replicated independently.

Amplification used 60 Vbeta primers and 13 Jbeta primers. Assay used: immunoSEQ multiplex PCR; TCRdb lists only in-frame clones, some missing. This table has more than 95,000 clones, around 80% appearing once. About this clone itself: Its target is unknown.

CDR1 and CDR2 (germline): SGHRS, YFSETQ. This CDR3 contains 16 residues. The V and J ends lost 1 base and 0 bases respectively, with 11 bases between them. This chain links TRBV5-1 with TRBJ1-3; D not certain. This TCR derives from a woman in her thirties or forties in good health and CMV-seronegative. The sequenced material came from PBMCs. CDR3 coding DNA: TGCGCCAGCAGCTTGTCGATCGGTATCTCTGGAAACACCATATATTTT. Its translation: CASSLSIGISGNTIYF.